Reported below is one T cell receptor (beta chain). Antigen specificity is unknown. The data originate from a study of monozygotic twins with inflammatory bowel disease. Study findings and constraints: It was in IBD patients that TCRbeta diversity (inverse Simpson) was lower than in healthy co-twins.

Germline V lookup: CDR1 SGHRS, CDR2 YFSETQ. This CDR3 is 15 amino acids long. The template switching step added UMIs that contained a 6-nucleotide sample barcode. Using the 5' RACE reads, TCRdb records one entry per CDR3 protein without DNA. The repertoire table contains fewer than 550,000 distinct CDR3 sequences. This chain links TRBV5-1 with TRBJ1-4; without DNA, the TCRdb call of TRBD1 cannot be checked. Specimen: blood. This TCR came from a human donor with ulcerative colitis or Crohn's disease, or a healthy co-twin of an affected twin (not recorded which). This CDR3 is CASTPTGKGDEKLFF. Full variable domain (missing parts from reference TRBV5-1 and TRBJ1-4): KAGVTQTPRYLIKTRGQQVTLSCSPISGHRSVSWYQQTPGQGLQFLFEYFSETQRNKGNFPGRFSGRQFSNSRSEMNVSTLELGDSALYLCASTPTGKGDEKLFFGSGTQLSVL.